This entry concerns a single T cell receptor beta chain. What it binds is unknown. This sample is part of a study of blood T cells in healthy people across ages. Study-level points and caveats: From one million sequenced T cells, diversity estimates were lower bounds.

Primers used in a second PCR of roughly 6 to 11 cycles were a sample-barcoded 5' primer and a J-beta primer mix. TCRdb analysed the 5' RACE reads with MiXCR anew, one entry per CDR3 protein. The table has 1.5 million to 2 million distinct CDR3 sequences, around half seen once. The sample taken for sequencing was blood. The receptor comes from a woman aged 40 to 50 in good health.

As DNA, the CDR3 is TGTGCCAGCAGCGGCCTAGCCAACCAAGAGACCCAGTACTTC. Translating it yields CASSGLANQETQYF. The V call is TRBV7-9, the J call TRBJ2-5, with D maybe TRBD2 (5 bases). The CDR3 totals 14 residues. Trimming cost V 5 bases and J 0 bases, with 10 bases left between them. Per germline, CDR1 SEHNR and CDR2 FQNEAQ (reference sequence).